This TCR beta chain is drawn from a study of cytomegalovirus exposure and HLA in healthy donors. Concerning this clone: As yet, its antigen is unknown.

Primers for the PCR totalled 60 Vbeta and 13 Jbeta. Sequenced by immunoSEQ multiplex PCR; TCRdb stores in-frame clones only, minus some. The data contain about 100,000 clones, roughly three quarters of them singletons. The CDR3 extends over 16 amino acids. CDR1 is SGHRS and CDR2 is YFSETQ in the germline V gene. With 4 bases clipped from V and 3 bases from J, the junction kept 7 bases outside the gene matches. Study-level points and caveats: Later analysis identified a missense DCLRE1C variant that was linked to TCR beta V- and J-gene trimming. In a later analysis, the majority of CMV-associated beta chains seemingly showed HLA restriction.

This sequence joins TRBV5-1 and TRBJ2-3, with 11 bases fitting TRBD2. This receptor was identified in a woman aged 45-60 years in good health and CMV-seropositive. The sequenced sample was PBMCs. CDR3 sequence reads: CASSDRSGGATDTQYF. The CDR3 nucleotides read TGCGCCAGCAGCGACCGTAGCGGGGGGGCTACAGATACGCAGTATTTT. The variable domain in full, completed from reference TRBV5-1 and TRBJ2-3, reads KAGVTQTPRYLIKTRGQQVTLSCSPISGHRSVSWYQQTPGQGLQFLFEYFSETQRNKGNFPGRFSGRQFSNSRSEMNVSTLELGDSALYLCASSDRSGGATDTQYFGPGTRLTVL.